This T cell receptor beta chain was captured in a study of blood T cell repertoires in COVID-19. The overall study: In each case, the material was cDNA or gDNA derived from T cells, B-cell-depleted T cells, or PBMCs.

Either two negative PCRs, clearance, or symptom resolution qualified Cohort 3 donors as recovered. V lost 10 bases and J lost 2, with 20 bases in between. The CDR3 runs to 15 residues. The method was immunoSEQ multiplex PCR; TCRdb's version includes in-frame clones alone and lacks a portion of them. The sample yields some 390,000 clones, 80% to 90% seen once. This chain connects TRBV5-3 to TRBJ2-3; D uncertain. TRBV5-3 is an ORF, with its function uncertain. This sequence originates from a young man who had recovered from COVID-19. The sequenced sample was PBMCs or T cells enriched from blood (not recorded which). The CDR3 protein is CAQAEAERDTDTQYF. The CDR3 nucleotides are TGTGCCCAAGCTGAGGCGGAGCGAGACACAGATACGCAGTATTTT.